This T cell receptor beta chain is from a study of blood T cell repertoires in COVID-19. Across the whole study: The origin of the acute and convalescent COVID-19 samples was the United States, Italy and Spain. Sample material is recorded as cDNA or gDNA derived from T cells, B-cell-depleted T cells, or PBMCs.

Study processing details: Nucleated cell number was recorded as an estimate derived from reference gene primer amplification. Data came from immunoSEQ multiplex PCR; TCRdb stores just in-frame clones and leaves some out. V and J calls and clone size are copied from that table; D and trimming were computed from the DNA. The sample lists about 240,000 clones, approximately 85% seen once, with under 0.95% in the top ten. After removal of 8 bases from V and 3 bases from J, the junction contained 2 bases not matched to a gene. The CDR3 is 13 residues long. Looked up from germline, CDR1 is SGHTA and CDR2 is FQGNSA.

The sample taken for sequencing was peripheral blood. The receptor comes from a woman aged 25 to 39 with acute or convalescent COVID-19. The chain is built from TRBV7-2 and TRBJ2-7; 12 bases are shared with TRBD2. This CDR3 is CASGLAGIYEQYF. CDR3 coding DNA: TGTGCCAGCGGACTAGCGGGGATCTACGAGCAGTACTTC.